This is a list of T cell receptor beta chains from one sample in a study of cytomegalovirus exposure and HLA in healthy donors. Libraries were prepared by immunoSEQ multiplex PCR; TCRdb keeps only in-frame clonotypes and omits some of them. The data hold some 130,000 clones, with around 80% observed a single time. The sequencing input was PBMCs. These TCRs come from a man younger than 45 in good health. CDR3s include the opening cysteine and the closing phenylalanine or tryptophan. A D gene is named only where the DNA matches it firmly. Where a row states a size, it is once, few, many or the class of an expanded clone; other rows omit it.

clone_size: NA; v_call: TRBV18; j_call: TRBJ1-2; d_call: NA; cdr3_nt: TGTGCCAGCTCACCAGTGGAGGGTAACTATGGCTACACCTTC; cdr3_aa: CASSPVEGNYGYTF
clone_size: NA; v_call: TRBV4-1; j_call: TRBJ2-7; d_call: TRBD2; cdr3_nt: TGCGCCAGCAGCCAACCTACTAGCGGGAGGGGGTACGAGCAGTACTTC; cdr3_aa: CASSQPTSGRGYEQYF
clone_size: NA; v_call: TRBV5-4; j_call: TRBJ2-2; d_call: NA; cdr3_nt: TGTGCCAGCAGCTTGGTGTCCGGCGGCCCCGGGGAGCTGTTTTTT; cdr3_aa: CASSLVSGGPGELFF
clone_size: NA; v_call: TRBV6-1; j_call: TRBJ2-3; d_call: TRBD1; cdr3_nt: TGTGCCAGCAGTGAAGGTAGCGGGACAGGGGGTGCAGATACGCAGTATTTT; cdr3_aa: CASSEGSGTGGADTQYF
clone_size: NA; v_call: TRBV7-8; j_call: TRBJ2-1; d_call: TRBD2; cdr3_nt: TGTGCCAGCAGCTTAGAGGGCGGACTAGCGTTATATGAGCAGTTCTTC; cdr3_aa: CASSLEGGLALYEQFF
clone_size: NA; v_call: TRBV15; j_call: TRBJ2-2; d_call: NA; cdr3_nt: TGTGCCACCAGCCAGGACAGCACCGGGGAGCTGTTTTTT; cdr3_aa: CATSQDSTGELFF
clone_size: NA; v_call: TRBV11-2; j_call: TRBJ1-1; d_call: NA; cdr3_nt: TGTGCCAGCAGCTTAGTGGGGGGGCAGAGTCTTGAAGCTTTCTTT; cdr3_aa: CASSLVGGQSLEAFF
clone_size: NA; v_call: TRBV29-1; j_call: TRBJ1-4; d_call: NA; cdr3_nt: TGCAGCGTTGAAGTTTATAGTACCGGGGAAAAACTGTTTTTT; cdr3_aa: CSVEVYSTGEKLFF
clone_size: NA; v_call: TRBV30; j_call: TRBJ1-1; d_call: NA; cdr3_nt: TGTGCCTGGGCCCCTAGCAGCTACACTGAAGCTTTCTTT; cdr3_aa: CAWAPSSYTEAFF
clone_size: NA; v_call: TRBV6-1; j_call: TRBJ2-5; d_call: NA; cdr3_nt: TGTGCCAGCAGTGAACTCGGGGAGATACCCCAGTACTTC; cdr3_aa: CASSELGEIPQYF
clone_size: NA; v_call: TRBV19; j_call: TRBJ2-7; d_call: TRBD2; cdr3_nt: TGTGCCAGTAGTACCCGCGGACTAGCGGAGACCTACGAGCAGTACTTC; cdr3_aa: CASSTRGLAETYEQYF
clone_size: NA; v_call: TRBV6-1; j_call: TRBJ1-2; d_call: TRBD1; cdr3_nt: TGTGCCAGCAGTGACTCCGGGACAGGGACGTATGGCTACACCTTC; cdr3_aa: CASSDSGTGTYGYTF
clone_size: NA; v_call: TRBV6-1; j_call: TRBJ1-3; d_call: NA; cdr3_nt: TGTGCCAGCAGGGCTTCTGGAAACACCATATATTTT; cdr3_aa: CASRASGNTIYF
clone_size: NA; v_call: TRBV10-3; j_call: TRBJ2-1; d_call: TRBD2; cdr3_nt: TGTGCCATCAAAGGACTAGCGGGAGGGCCGGGCGAGCAGTTCTTC; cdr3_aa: CAIKGLAGGPGEQFF
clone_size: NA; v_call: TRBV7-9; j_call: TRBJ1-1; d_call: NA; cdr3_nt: TGTGCCAGCAGCCCGGGTGAAGCTTTCTTT; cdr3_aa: CASSPGEAFF
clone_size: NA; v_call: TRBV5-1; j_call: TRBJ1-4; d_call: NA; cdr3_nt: TGCGCCAGCAGAGCAGACAGTTTTAATGAAAAACTGTTTTTT; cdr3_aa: CASRADSFNEKLFF
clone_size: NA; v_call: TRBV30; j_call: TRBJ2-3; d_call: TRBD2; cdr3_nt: TGTGCCTGGAGTGTTCCCCTGGGGGCTAGCGGGAGGGTAGAAGCTGGCACAGATACGCAGTATTTT; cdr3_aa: CAWSVPLGASGRVEAGTDTQYF
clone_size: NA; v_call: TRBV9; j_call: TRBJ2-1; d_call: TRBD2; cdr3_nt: TGTGCCAGCAGCGTAGGGGAGGGCTCCTACAATGAGCAGTTCTTC; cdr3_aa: CASSVGEGSYNEQFF
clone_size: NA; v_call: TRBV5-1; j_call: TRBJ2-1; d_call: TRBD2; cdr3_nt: TGCGCCAGCAGCTTCACGGGAGGACCCAATGAGCAGTTCTTC; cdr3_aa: CASSFTGGPNEQFF
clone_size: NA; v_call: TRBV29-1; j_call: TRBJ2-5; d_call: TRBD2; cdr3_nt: TGCAGCGTTGGAGGGGTACTAGCGGGTGGAGAGCAGTACTTC; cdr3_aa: CSVGGVLAGGEQYF
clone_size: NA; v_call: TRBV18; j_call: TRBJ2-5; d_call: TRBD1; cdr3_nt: TGTGCCAGCTCACCGACGGGACAGGGTGAGACCCAGTACTTC; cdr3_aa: CASSPTGQGETQYF
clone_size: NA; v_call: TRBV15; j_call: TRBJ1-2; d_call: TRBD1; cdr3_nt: TGTGCCACCAGCCACCCCACAGGGGCGGACTATGGCTACACCTTC; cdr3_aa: CATSHPTGADYGYTF
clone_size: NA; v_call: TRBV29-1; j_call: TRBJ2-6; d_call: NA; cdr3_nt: TGCAGCGTTGAACGAGGTGGGGCCAACGTCCTGACTTTC; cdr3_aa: CSVERGGANVLTF
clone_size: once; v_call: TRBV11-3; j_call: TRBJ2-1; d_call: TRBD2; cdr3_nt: TGTGCCAGCAGCTTTCGCGTAGCGGGAGGGCCTAATGAGCAGTTCTTC; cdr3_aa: CASSFRVAGGPNEQFF
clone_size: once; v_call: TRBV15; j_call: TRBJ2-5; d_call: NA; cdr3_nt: TGTGCCACCAGCAGAGATAGGGGGGAGACCCAGTACTTC; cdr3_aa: CATSRDRGETQYF
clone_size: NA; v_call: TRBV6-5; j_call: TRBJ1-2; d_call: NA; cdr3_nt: TGTGCCAGCAGTCGCCAGGGGCAAGGGCTCTATGGCTACACCTTC; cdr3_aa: CASSRQGQGLYGYTF
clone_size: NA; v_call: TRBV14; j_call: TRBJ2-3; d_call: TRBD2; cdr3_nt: TGTGCCAGCAGCCTTATACGACTAGCGGGCCCCACAGATACGCAGTATTTT; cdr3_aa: CASSLIRLAGPTDTQYF
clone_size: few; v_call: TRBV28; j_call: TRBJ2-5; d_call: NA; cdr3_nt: TGTGCCAGCCTCGACGGGGAGGGGGGAGAGACCCAGTACTTC; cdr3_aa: CASLDGEGGETQYF
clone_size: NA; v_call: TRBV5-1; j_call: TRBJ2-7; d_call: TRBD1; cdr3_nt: TGCGCCAGCAGCTTGGTCTTACAGGGGGATGAGCAGTACTTC; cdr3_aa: CASSLVLQGDEQYF
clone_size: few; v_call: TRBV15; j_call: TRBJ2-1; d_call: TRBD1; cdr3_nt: TGTGCCACCAGCAGTACAGGGGAAGGGAATGAGCAGTTCTTC; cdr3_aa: CATSSTGEGNEQFF
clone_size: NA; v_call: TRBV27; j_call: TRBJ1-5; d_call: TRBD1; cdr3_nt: TGTGCCAGCAGTCCCCACAGGGGGAGCAATCAGCCCCAGCATTTT; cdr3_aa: CASSPHRGSNQPQHF
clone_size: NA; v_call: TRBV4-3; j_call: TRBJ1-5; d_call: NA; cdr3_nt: TGCGCCAGCAGCCAGGGCACAGGGATTGGGGATCAGCCCCAGCATTTT; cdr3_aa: CASSQGTGIGDQPQHF
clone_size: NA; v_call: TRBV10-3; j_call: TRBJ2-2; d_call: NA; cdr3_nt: TGTGCCATCAGTGAGTCGACAGGACCTAGCTTCGGGGAGCTGTTTTTT; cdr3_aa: CAISESTGPSFGELFF
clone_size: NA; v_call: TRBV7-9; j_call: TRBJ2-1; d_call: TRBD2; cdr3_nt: TGTGCCAGCAGTTGGGGACTAGCGGGAGGGCCCTCCTACAATGAGCAGTTCTTC; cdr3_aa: CASSWGLAGGPSYNEQFF
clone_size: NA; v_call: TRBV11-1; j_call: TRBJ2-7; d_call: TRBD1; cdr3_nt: TGTGCCAGCAGCTTCGGGACAGGGGGTATAGGCTACGAGCAGTACTTC; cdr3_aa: CASSFGTGGIGYEQYF
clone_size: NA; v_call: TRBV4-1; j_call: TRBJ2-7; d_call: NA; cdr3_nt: TGCGCCAGCAGCCCTACGACTAGAAAGGAGCAGTACTTC; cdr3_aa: CASSPTTRKEQYF
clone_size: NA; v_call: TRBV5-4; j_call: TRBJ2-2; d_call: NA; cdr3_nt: TGTGCCAGCAGCTTTAAACAGAACACCGGGGAGCTGTTTTTT; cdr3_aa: CASSFKQNTGELFF